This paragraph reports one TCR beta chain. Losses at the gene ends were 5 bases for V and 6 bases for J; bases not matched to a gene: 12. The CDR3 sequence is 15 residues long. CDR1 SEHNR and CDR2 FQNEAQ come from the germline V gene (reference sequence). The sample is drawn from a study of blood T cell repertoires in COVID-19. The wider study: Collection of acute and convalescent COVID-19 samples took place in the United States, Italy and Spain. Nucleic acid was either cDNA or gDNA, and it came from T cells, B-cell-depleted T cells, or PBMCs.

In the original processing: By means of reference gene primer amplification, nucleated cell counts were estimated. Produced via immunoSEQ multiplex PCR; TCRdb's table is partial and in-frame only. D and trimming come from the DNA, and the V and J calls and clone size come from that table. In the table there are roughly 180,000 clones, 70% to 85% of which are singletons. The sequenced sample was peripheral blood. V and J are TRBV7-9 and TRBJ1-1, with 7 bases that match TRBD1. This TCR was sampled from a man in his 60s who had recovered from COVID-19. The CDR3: CASSPRTGQRAEAFF. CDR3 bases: TGTGCCAGCAGCCCTAGGACAGGTCAGAGGGCTGAAGCTTTCTTT.